One sample yielded the 8 T cell receptor delta chains listed below, sequenced in a study of gammadelta T cells in human blood. TCRdb fed the RT-PCR reads to CATT. The sample includes over 900 delta-chain clones, around a third of them seen just once. The sequencing input was Vgamma9Vdelta2 gamma-delta T cells from infant blood. These receptors originate from a human donor.

The chain is built from TRDV2 and TRDJ3; TRDD3 aligns across 9 bases. Matching the DNA to germline supplied the J gene, which TCRdb does not give. This CDR3 spans 20 amino acids. J lost 2 bases, V lost 1 base, and 11 bases had no gene match. The germline V gene encodes CDR1 GEAIGNYY and CDR2 EKD. The CDR3 here is CACDTLLGDWLPWDTRQMFF. In DNA, the CDR3 is TGTGCCTGTGACACACTTCTGGGGGATTGGTTACCCTGGGACACCCGACAGATGTTTTTC.

This clone was seen more than once but under ten times. This likely stems from a read error, as it lies one base from a far larger clone. This sample includes further DNA sequences coding for the same CDR3. The rearrangement joins TRDV2 to TRDJ3; 9 bases fit TRDD3. This CDR3 comprises 18 residues. CDR1 is GEAIGNYY, CDR2 EKD, per germline. V lost 1 base and J lost 0; bases outside the gene matches: 3. The CDR3 DNA reads as TGTGCCTGTGACACTGGGGGATATAGCTCCTGGGACACCCGACAGATGTTTTTC. As protein: CACDTGGYSSWDTRQMFF.

About this clone itself: A much larger clone is a single base away; this may be a read error. The J gene is TRDJ3, the V gene TRDV2; TRDD3 matches 11 bases. TCRdb supplies no J gene; here it was assigned by aligning the nucleotide sequence to germline. Germline CDR1 is GEAIGNYY and CDR2 is EKD. This CDR3 spans 19 amino acids. After removal of 6 bases from V and 0 bases from J, the junction contained 9 bases not matched to a gene. CDR3 region: CACNITGGYSSWDTRQMFF. CDR3 nucleotides: TGTGCCTGTAACATTACTGGGGGATATAGCTCCTGGGACACCCGACAGATGTTTTTC.

This clone was observed a handful of times. The likely explanation is a read error, given a far larger clone one base away. The J gene is TRDJ3, the V gene TRDV2; D possibly corresponds to TRDD3 (5 bases). The J gene, missing from TCRdb, was assigned here through DNA to germline matching. Germline lookup yields CDR1 GEAIGNYY and CDR2 EKD. The CDR3 is 17 residues long. In DNA, the CDR3 is TGTGCCTGTGACACCTTGCTTACCACCTGGGACATCCGACAGATGTTTTTC. This gives the protein CACDTLLTTWDIRQMFF.

In this sample, this clone is medium-sized. This chain uses TRDV2 with TRDJ1; 9 nucleotides match TRDD3. The germline CDR1 and CDR2 sequences are GEAIGNYY and EKD. This CDR3 is 16 amino acids long. The trim removed 2 bases at V and 2 bases at J, leaving 8 bases unmatched. The CDR3 is CACDILGIRGTDKLIF. The CDR3 DNA sequence: TGTGCCTGTGACATACTGGGGATACGGGGGACCGATAAACTCATCTTT.

In the case of this clone: TCRdb shows a much larger clone's protein in place of this DNA's translation, and the two differ at residue 4, likely through a read error; the protein shown is translated from the DNA. The rearrangement uses TRDV3 and TRDJ3; D gene unclear. The V end lost 5 bases, the J end lost 0 bases, and 11 bases lay between the germline ends. CDR3 length equals 15 residues. Germline-derived CDR1 and CDR2 are TVYSNPD and GDNSRS (reference sequence). The CDR3 region is CAPTDVSWDTRQMFF. The CDR3 DNA is TGTGCCCCCACAGATGTCTCCTGGGACACCCGACAGATGTTTTTC.

This clone came up a few times. A much more abundant neighbour one base away suggests this may be a read error. V usage is TRDV2 and J usage is TRDJ3; D perhaps matches TRDD3 (5 bases). In the absence of a J gene in TCRdb, the DNA was matched to germline to assign it here. Germline lookup yields CDR1 GEAIGNYY and CDR2 EKD. The CDR3 sequence is 21 residues long. Between the trimmed V and J ends, which lost 0 bases and 1 base, there was a span of 21 bases. The chain's CDR3 is CACDTINRGPLASWDTRQMFF. In DNA form, the CDR3 reads TGTGCCTGTGACACCATAAACAGGGGGCCCCTGGCTTCCTGGGACACCCGACAGATGTTTTTC.

Concerning this clone: TCRdb attributes to this sequence the protein of a much larger clone, which differs from the DNA translation at residue 13; a read error is likely, and the protein displayed is translated from the DNA. V gene assignment gives TRDV3, but the J gene was left uncalled; TRDD3 was called by the table and not checked on the DNA. This CDR3 spans 15 amino acids. Germline V CDR1 and CDR2: TVYSNPD, GDNSRS (reference sequence). CDR3 sequence reads: CAPSDVSWDTRQIFF. The CDR3 DNA sequence: TGTGCCCCCTCAGATGTCTCCTGGGACACCCGACAGATATTTTTC.